Below are 25 T cell receptor beta chains sequenced from a single sample in a study of blood T cell repertoires in COVID-19. The protocol was immunoSEQ multiplex PCR, while the TCRdb copy is restricted to in-frame clones and leaves out a portion. The sample carries approximately 310,000 clones, roughly 84% recorded once. The specimen sequenced was peripheral blood. These receptors came from a man aged 45-60 years with active or convalescent COVID-19.

The chain couples TRBV4-1 to TRBJ2-5; D remains unclear. This CDR3 comprises 15 residues. Germline CDR1 is MGHRA and CDR2 is YSYEKL. The V end lost 4 bases, the J end lost 3 bases, and 15 bases lay between the germline ends. This CDR3 is CASSPNRDIKETQYF. In DNA, the CDR3 is TGCGCCAGCAGCCCGAACCGCGACATTAAAGAGACCCAGTACTTC.

CDR3 nucleotides: TGCGCCAGCAGCTTCGCGCAGGGGGGGAACACTGAAGCTTTCTTT. It specifies CASSFAQGGNTEAFF. This chain connects TRBV5-1 to TRBJ1-1, with TRBD1 matching over 7 bases. The germline gives CDR1 SGHRS, CDR2 YFSETQ. The CDR3 runs to 15 residues. Trimming at V came to 2 bases and at J to 1 base, leaving 5 bases not matched to a gene.

The rearrangement joins TRBV5-1 to TRBJ1-2; D is ambiguous. V lost 3 bases and J 2 bases, leaving 11 bases between the germline ends. The CDR3 sequence is 14 residues long. The V gene's germline CDR1 is SGHRS and CDR2 YFSETQ. CDR3 coding DNA: TGCGCCAGCAGCTCCTACACAGCAAACTATGGCTACACCTTC. Residues: CASSSYTANYGYTF.

This sequence joins TRBV18 and TRBJ1-1; D perhaps matches TRBD1 (6 bases). The CDR3 consists of 16 residues. V lost 2 bases to trimming and J lost 1 base, with 14 bases between them. Germline lookup yields CDR1 KGHSH and CDR2 LQKENI. The CDR3 DNA is TGTGCCAGCTCACCAAGGGTTGGACAGCCGAACACTGAAGCTTTCTTT. Translated, it gives CASSPRVGQPNTEAFF.

CDR3 sequence: CASSLGTGYGYTF. CDR3 DNA sequence: TGTGCCAGCAGCCTCGGGACAGGCTATGGCTACACCTTC. The chain combines TRBV5-4 with TRBJ1-2; TRBD1 agrees at 8 bases. The length of the CDR3 is 13 residues. Germline CDR1 and CDR2: SGHNT and YYREEE (reference sequence). Trimming took 4 bases from V and 4 from J; bases not matched to a gene: 3.

CDR3 bases: TGTGCCAGCAGCTATGGACAGGCTCTAGAAGCTTTCTTT. This encodes CASSYGQALEAFF. The J gene is TRBJ1-1, the V gene TRBV5-5, with 7 positions matching TRBD1. With 3 bases clipped from V and 8 bases from J, the junction kept 7 bases outside the gene matches. This CDR3 has 13 residues. The germline V gene has CDR1 SGHKS and CDR2 YYEKEE (reference sequence).

The chain's CDR3 is CASSPNRDSEAFF. CDR3 nucleotides: TGTGCCAGCTCACCAAACAGGGATTCTGAAGCTTTCTTT. This chain connects TRBV18 to TRBJ1-1, with D possibly matching TRBD1 (6 bases). V was trimmed by 2 bases and J by 6 bases, leaving 10 bases between them. Germline V gene sequence: CDR1 KGHSH, CDR2 LQKENI. The CDR3 length is 13 residues.

This sequence joins TRBV28 and TRBJ1-3; D remains unclear. CDR1 and CDR2 from the germline V gene are MDHEN and SYDVKM. The CDR3 is made up of 15 amino acids. Trimming cost V 4 bases and J 3 bases, with 13 bases left between them. The CDR3 DNA reads as TGTGCCAGCAGTTCGACCCCCGGGTTTGGAAACACCATATATTTT. Protein product: CASSSTPGFGNTIYF.

The rearrangement uses TRBV5-1 and TRBJ2-7, with 9 bases that match TRBD1. This CDR3 spans 13 amino acids. V dropped 7 bases and J dropped 7; count of bases not matched to a gene: 9. The germline V gene has CDR1 SGHRS and CDR2 YFSETQ. The CDR3 sequence: CASAPGQGGEQYF. Written as DNA, the CDR3 is TGCGCCAGCGCCCCGGGACAGGGAGGGGAGCAGTACTTC.

J is TRBJ2-7 and V is TRBV7-9; 8 bases fit TRBD1. Germline CDR1 is SEHNR and CDR2 is FQNEAQ (reference sequence). This CDR3 comprises 14 residues. Trimming at V came to 4 bases and at J to 4 bases, leaving 6 bases not matched to a gene. The CDR3 region is CASSSQGAGYEQYF. CDR3 bases: TGTGCCAGCAGCTCGCAGGGGGCGGGATACGAGCAGTACTTC.

CDR3 sequence: CASSSRGTSGLGQFF. Written as DNA, the CDR3 is TGTGCCAGCAGCTCTCGGGGGACTAGCGGTCTCGGGCAGTTCTTC. This rearrangement joins TRBV5-6 to TRBJ2-1; 11 bases align to TRBD2. V trimming: 3 bases; J trimming: 12 bases; junction bases outside the gene matches: 11. The CDR3 is made up of 15 amino acids. Germline lookup yields CDR1 SGHDT and CDR2 YYEEEE.

This clone appeared many times. The chain recombines TRBV7-9 with TRBJ2-3; D uncertain. The germline CDR1 and CDR2 sequences are SEHNR and FQNEAQ (reference sequence). The V end was cut by 1 base, the J end by 5 bases, with 7 bases between. The CDR3 contains 13 residues. CDR3 bases: TGTGCCAGCAGCTTAGGAGCCGTAGATACGCAGTATTTT. Translating it yields CASSLGAVDTQYF.

The chain has TRBV19 and TRBJ2-7; a weak D match, TRBD2 (6 bases). Germline loops: CDR1 LNHDA, CDR2 SQIVND (reference sequence). The CDR3 is 14 amino acids. Trimming left V 6 bases short and J 2 bases short, with 14 bases between. The CDR3 protein is CASSFGAGTYEQYF. CDR3 coding DNA: TGTGCCAGTAGCTTCGGGGCGGGAACCTACGAGCAGTACTTC. The complete variable domain, with remaining parts taken from reference TRBV19 and TRBJ2-7, reads DGGITQSPKYLFRKEGQNVTLSCEQNLNHDAMYWYRQDPGQGLRLIYYSQIVNDFQKGDIAEGYSVSREKKESFPLTVTSAQKNPTAFYLCASSFGAGTYEQYFGPGTRLTVT.

The chain has TRBV28 and TRBJ2-7, with 10 bases matching TRBD2. This CDR3 spans 15 amino acids. V dropped 3 bases and J dropped 4; count of bases not matched to a gene: 6. CDR1 MDHEN and CDR2 SYDVKM come from the germline V gene. CDR3 in amino acids: CASSLARTSGYEQYF. CDR3 in DNA: TGTGCCAGCAGTTTGGCTAGGACTAGCGGTTACGAGCAGTACTTC.

This chain joins TRBV29-1 and TRBJ1-1; 7 positions match TRBD1. There are 13 residues in the CDR3. CDR1 SQVTM and CDR2 ANQGSEA come from the germline V gene. Trimming at V came to 7 bases and at J to 1 base, leaving 6 bases not matched to a gene. This CDR3 is CSANRDRNTEAFF. CDR3 nucleotide sequence: TGCAGCGCGAACCGGGACAGGAACACTGAAGCTTTCTTT.

The J gene is TRBJ1-5, the V gene TRBV6-1; D perhaps matches TRBD1 (6 bases). Germline V gene sequence: CDR1 MNHNS, CDR2 SASEGT. V dropped 1 base and J dropped 0 bases, with 10 bases sitting between them. The CDR3 is 16 amino acids. The CDR3 DNA is TGTGCCAGCAGTGAAGGGACAGTCTATAGCAATCAGCCCCAGCATTTT. Its translation: CASSEGTVYSNQPQHF.

This clone was recorded once. Other nucleotide sequences in the sample specify the same CDR3. The chain uses TRBV11-2 and TRBJ1-6, with unresolved D. The germline V gene has CDR1 SGHAT and CDR2 FQNNGV. Trimming removed 0 bases at V and 3 bases at J, with 3 bases between. This CDR3 spans 14 amino acids. The CDR3 sequence: CASSLDSYNSPLHF. The DNA for the CDR3 is TGTGCCAGCAGCTTAGATAGCTATAATTCACCCCTCCACTTT.

This chain uses TRBV2 with TRBJ2-7, with D perhaps TRBD1 (5 bases). The V gene's germline CDR1 is SNHLY and CDR2 FYNNEI. V shed 2 bases and J shed 2 bases, with 10 bases lying between them. The CDR3 loop spans 14 amino acids. The CDR3 sequence: CASSESTGTYEQYF. DNA of the CDR3: TGTGCCAGCAGTGAATCAACAGGAACCTACGAGCAGTACTTC.

The J gene is TRBJ1-2, the V gene TRBV18; weak D call: TRBD1 (6 bases). Trimming stripped 3 bases from V and 7 bases from J, with 15 bases between. The CDR3 is 14 residues long. CDR1 is KGHSH and CDR2 is LQKENI in the germline V gene. Written as DNA, the CDR3 is TGTGCCAGCTCACCCTCGACAGGACGTGGTGGCTACACCTTC. Amino acid sequence: CASSPSTGRGGYTF.

This chain uses TRBV7-3 with TRBJ2-5; no reliable D call. Trimming cost V 2 bases and J 1 base, with 11 bases left between them. There are 15 residues in the CDR3. CDR1 is SGHTA and CDR2 is FQGTGA in the germline V gene. CDR3 nucleotides: TGTGCCAGCAGCTTATTAGGCGGCTTCCAAGAGACCCAGTACTTC. Encoded protein: CASSLLGGFQETQYF.

CDR3 in amino acids: CASSMAYNSPLHF. The CDR3 DNA is TGTGCCAGCAGCATGGCTTATAATTCACCCCTCCACTTT. This chain joins TRBV7-8 and TRBJ1-6; the D is unclear. The germline gives CDR1 SGHVS, CDR2 FQNEAQ. Trimming pared 5 bases from V and 4 bases from J, leaving 6 bases between. The length of the CDR3 is 13 residues. The full variable domain, completed using reference TRBV7-8 and TRBJ1-6, is GAGVSQSPRYKVAKRGQDVALRCDPISGHVSLFWYQQALGQGPEFLTYFQNEAQLDKSGLPSDRFFAERPEGSVSTLKIQRTQQEDSAVYLCASSMAYNSPLHFGNGTRLTVT.

The V call is TRBV19, the J call TRBJ1-2; D is ambiguous. Germline V gives CDR1 LNHDA, CDR2 SQIVND (reference sequence). V lost 3 bases and J 4 bases, leaving 18 bases between the germline ends. The CDR3 length is 16 residues. The CDR3 spells CASSISAGFQSYGYTF. CDR3 sequence (DNA): TGTGCCAGTAGTATCTCGGCAGGCTTCCAGTCCTATGGCTACACCTTC.

This clone was picked up many times. The chain employs TRBV30 and TRBJ2-1; 9 bases match TRBD2. From germline, CDR1 is GTSNPN and CDR2 SVGIG (reference sequence). This CDR3 comprises 14 residues. V dropped 7 bases and J dropped 4; count of bases not matched to a gene: 8. CDR3 in DNA: TGTGCCTCCCGGACTAGCGACCAATACAATGAGCAGTTCTTC. This encodes CASRTSDQYNEQFF. Combining the CDR3 with reference TRBV30 and TRBJ2-1 gives the whole variable domain SQTIHQWPATLVQPVGSPLSLECTVEGTSNPNLYWYRQAAGRGLQLLFYSVGIGQISSEVPQNLSASRPQDRQFILSSKKLLLSDSGFYLCASRTSDQYNEQFFGPGTRLTVL.

This clone was recorded a few times. This chain connects TRBV9 to TRBJ2-1; D perhaps matches TRBD2 (6 bases). The length of the CDR3 is 16 residues. The V and J ends lost 2 bases and 0 bases respectively, with 12 bases between them. Germline CDR1 is SGDLS and CDR2 is YYNGEE. The CDR3 loop is CASSVLGDSSYNEQFF. CDR3 sequence (DNA): TGTGCCAGCAGCGTGCTAGGGGACTCCTCCTACAATGAGCAGTTCTTC.

V gene TRBV28 combines with J gene TRBJ1-4, with 8 bases matching TRBD1. The trim removed 4 bases at V and 2 bases at J, leaving 6 bases unmatched. Germline V gene sequence: CDR1 MDHEN, CDR2 SYDVKM. CDR3 length: 16 residues. The CDR3 nucleotides read TGTGCCAGCAGTTCACCCAGGGGGCCTACTAATGAAAAACTGTTTTTT. As protein: CASSSPRGPTNEKLFF.